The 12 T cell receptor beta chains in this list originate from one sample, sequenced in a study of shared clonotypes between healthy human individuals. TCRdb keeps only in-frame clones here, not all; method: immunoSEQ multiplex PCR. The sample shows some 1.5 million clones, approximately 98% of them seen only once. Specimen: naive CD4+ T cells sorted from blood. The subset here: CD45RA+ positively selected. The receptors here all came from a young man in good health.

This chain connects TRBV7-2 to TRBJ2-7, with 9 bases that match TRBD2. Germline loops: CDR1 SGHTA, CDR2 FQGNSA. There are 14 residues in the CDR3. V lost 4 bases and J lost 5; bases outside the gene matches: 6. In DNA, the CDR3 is TGTGCCAGCAGCTCTTTTAGCGGGAGAGACGAGCAGTACTTC. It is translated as CASSSFSGRDEQYF.

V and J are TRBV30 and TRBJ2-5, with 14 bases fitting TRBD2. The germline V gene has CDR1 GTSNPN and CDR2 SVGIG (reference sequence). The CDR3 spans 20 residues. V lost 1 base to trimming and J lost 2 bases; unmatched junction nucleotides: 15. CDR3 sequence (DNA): TGTGCCTGGAGTGCTTACCCCCCGGGACTAGCGGGAGATTGGCAAGAGACCCAGTACTTC. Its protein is CAWSAYPPGLAGDWQETQYF.

CDR3 in DNA: TGTGCCTGGAGAGAGGAGGGGCCGGAGACCCAGTACTTC. This sequence encodes CAWREEGPETQYF. V is TRBV30 and J is TRBJ2-5; tentative D call: TRBD2 (6 bases). Per the germline V gene, CDR1 is GTSNPN and CDR2 is SVGIG (reference sequence). The CDR3 is 13 residues long. Trimming stripped 3 bases from V and 5 bases from J, with 13 bases between.

As DNA, the CDR3 is TGTGCCTGGAGCCAGACCGGGGAGCTGTTTTTT. It codes for CAWSQTGELFF. The chain employs TRBV30 and TRBJ2-2; D is ambiguous. V lost 3 bases to trimming and J lost 5 bases, with 4 bases between them. The CDR3 sequence is 11 residues long. CDR1 GTSNPN and CDR2 SVGIG come from the germline V gene (reference sequence).

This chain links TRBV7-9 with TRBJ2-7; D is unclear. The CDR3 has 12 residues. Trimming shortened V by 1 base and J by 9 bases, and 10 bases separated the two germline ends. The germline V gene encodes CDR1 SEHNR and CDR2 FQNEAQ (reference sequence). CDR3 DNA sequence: TGTGCCAGCAGCTTAGAAGGGTTCGGGCAGTACTTC. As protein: CASSLEGFGQYF.

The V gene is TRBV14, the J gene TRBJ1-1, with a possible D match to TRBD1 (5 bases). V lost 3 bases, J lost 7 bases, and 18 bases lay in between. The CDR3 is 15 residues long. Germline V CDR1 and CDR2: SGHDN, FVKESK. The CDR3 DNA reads TGTGCCAGCAGCCACCTGGGGACGGCCTGGGTTGAAGCTTTCTTT. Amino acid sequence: CASSHLGTAWVEAFF.

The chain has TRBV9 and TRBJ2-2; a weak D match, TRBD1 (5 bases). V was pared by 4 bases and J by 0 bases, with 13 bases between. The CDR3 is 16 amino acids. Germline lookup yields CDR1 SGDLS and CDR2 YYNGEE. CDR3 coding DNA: TGTGCCAGCAGCTATCGAGACAGTTCGAACACCGGGGAGCTGTTTTTT. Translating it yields CASSYRDSSNTGELFF.

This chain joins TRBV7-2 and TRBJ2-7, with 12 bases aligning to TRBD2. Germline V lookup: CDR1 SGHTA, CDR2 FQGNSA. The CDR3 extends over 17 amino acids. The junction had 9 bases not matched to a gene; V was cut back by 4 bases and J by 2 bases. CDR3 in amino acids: CASSYRLAGAPTYEQYF. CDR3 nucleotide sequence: TGTGCCAGCAGCTACAGACTAGCGGGAGCCCCTACCTACGAGCAGTACTTC. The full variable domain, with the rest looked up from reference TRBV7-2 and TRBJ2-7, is GAGVSQSPSNKVTEKGKDVELRCDPISGHTALYWYRQSLGQGLEFLIYFQGNSAPDKSGLPSDRFSAERTGGSVSTLTIQRTQQEDSAVYLCASSYRLAGAPTYEQYFGPGTRLTVT.

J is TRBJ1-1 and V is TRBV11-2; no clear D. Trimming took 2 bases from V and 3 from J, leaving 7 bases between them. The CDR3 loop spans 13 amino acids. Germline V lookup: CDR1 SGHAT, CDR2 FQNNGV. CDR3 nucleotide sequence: TGTGCCAGCAGCTTATCCCTTTACACTGAAGCTTTCTTT. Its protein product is CASSLSLYTEAFF.

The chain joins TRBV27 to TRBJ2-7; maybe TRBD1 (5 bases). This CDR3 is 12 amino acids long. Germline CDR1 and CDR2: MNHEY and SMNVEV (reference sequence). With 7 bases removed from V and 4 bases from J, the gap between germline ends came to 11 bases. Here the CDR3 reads CASKGPKYEQYF. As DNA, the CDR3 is TGTGCCAGCAAGGGGCCAAAATACGAGCAGTACTTC.

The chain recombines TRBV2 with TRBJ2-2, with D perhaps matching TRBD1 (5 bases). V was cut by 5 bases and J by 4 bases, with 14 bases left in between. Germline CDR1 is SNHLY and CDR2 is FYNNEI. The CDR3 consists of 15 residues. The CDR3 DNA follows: TGTGCCAGCAGTACCGACAGTCACAGCACCGGGGAGCTGTTTTTT. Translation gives CASSTDSHSTGELFF.

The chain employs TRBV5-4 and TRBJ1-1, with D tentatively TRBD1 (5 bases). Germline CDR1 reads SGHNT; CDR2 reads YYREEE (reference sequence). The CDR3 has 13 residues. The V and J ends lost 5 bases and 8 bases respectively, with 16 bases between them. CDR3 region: CASSSNGAVEAFF. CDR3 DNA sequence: TGTGCCAGCAGTTCCAACGGGGCGGTCGAAGCTTTCTTT.